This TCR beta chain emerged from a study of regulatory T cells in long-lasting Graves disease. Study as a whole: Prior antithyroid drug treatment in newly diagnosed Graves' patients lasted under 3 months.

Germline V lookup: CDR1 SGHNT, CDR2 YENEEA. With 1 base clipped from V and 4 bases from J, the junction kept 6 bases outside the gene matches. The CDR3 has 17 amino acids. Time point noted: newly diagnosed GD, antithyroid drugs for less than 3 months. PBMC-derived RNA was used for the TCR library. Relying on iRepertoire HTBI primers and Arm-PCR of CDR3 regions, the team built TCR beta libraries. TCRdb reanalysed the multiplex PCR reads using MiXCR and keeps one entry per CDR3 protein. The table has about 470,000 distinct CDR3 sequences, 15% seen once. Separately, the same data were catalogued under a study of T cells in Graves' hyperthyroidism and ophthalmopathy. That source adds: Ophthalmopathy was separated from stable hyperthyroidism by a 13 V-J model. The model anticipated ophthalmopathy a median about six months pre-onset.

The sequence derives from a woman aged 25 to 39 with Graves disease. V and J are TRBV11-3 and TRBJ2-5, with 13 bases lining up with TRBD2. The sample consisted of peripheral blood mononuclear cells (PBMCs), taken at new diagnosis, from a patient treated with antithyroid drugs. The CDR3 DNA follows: TGTGCCAGCAGCTTAGTTGGACTAGCGGGAGTCAGAGAGACCCAGTACTTC. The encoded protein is CASSLVGLAGVRETQYF.